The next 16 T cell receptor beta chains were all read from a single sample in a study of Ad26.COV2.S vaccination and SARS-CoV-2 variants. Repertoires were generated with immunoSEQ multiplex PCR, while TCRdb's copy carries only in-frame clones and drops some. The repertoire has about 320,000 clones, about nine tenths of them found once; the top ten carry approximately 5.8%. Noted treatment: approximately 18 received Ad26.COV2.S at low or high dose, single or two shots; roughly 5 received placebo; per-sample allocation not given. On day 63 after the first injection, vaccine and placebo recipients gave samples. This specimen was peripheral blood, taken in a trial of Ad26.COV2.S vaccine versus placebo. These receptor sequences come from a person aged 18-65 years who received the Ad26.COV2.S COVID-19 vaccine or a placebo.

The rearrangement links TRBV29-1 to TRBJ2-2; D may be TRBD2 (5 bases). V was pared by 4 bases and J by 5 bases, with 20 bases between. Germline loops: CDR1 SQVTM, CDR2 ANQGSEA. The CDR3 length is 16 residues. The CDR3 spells CSVGLSGFLGTGELFF. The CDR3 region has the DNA TGCAGCGTTGGCCTATCGGGGTTTTTGGGGACCGGGGAGCTGTTTTTT.

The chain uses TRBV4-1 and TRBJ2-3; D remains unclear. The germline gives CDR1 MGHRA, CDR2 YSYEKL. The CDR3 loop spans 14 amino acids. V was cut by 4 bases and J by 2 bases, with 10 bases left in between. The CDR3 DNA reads TGCGCCAGCAGCCGCTTAGGCGTCACAGATACGCAGTATTTT. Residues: CASSRLGVTDTQYF.

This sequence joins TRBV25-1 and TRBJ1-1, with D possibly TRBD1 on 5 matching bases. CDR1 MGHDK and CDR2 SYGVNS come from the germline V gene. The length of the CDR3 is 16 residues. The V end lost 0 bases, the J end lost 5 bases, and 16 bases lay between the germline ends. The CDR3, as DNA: TGTGCCAGCAGTGAATATGTGGGAGGGACGAGGACTGAAGCTTTCTTT. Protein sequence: CASSEYVGGTRTEAFF.

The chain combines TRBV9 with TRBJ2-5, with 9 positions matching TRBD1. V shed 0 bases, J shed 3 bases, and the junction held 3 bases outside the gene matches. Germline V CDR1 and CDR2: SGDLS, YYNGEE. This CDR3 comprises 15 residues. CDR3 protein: CASSVGGQGEETQYF. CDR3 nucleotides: TGTGCCAGCAGCGTAGGGGGACAGGGTGAAGAGACCCAGTACTTC.

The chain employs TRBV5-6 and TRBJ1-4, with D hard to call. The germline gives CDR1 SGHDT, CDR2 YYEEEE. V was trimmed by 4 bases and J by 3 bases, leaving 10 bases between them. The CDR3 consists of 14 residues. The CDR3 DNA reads TGTGCCAGCAGCGACAACAGTCCTAATGAAAAACTGTTTTTT. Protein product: CASSDNSPNEKLFF. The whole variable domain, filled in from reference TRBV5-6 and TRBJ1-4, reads DAGVTQSPTHLIKTRGQQVTLRCSPKSGHDTVSWYQQALGQGPQFIFQYYEEEERQRGNFPDRFSGHQFPNYSSELNVNALLLGDSALYLCASSDNSPNEKLFFGSGTQLSVL.

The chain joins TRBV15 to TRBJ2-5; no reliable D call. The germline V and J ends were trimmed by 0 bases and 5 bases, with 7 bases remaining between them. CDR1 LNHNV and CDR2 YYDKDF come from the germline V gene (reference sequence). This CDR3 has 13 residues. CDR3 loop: CATSRELPETQYF. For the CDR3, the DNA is TGTGCCACCAGCAGAGAATTGCCGGAGACCCAGTACTTC. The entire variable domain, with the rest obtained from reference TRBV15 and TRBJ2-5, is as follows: DAMVIQNPRYQVTQFGKPVTLSCSQTLNHNVMYWYQQKSSQAPKLLFHYYDKDFNNEADTPDNFQSRRPNTSFCFLDIRSPGLGDTAMYLCATSRELPETQYFGPGTRLLVL.

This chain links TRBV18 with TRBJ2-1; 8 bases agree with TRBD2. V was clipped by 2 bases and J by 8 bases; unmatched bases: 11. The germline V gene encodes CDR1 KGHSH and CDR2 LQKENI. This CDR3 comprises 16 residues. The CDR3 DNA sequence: TGTGCCAGCTCACCAGGCATGGGAGCGGGAGAGCATGAGCAGTTCTTC. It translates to CASSPGMGAGEHEQFF.

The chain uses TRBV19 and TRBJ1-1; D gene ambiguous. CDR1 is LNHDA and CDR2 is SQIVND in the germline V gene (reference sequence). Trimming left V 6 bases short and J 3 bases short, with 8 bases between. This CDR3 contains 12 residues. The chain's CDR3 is CASRYGDTEAFF. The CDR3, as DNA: TGTGCCAGTAGGTACGGGGACACTGAAGCTTTCTTT. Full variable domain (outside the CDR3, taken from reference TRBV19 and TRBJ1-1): DGGITQSPKYLFRKEGQNVTLSCEQNLNHDAMYWYRQDPGQGLRLIYYSQIVNDFQKGDIAEGYSVSREKKESFPLTVTSAQKNPTAFYLCASRYGDTEAFFGQGTRLTVV.

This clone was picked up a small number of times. The CDR3 DNA sequence: TGTGCCAGCAGCTTATTGGCGGGACAGGGGTCACCCCTCCACTTT. As protein: CASSLLAGQGSPLHF. The chain employs TRBV7-8 and TRBJ1-6, with 10 bases aligning to TRBD1. CDR1 and CDR2 from the germline V gene are SGHVS and FQNEAQ. Unmatched junction bases numbered 5, after V lost 2 bases and J lost 10 bases. The CDR3 has 15 amino acids.

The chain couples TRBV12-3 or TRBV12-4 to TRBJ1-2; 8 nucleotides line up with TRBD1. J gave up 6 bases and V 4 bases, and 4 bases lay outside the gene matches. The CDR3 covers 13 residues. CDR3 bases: TGTGCCAGCAGTTCTCAGGGGGCGCATGGCTACACCTTC. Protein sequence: CASSSQGAHGYTF.

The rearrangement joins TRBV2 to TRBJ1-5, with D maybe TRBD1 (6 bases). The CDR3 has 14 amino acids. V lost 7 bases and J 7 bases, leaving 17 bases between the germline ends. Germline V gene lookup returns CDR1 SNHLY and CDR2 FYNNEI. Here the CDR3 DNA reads TGTGCCAGCACCCTCTCGGCGGGGGGCCAGCCCCAGCATTTT. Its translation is CASTLSAGGQPQHF.

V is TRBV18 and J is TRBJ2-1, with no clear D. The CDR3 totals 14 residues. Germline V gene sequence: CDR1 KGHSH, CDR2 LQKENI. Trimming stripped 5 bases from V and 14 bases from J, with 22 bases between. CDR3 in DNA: TGTGCCAGCTCATCTATAAAAGGAGACGTTATTGAGTTCTTC. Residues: CASSSIKGDVIEFF.

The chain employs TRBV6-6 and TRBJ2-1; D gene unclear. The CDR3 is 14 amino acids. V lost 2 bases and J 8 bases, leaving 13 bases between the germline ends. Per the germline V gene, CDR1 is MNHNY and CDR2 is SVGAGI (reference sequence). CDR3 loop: CASSYGWAEHEQFF. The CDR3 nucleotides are TGTGCCAGCAGTTACGGCTGGGCCGAACATGAGCAGTTCTTC.

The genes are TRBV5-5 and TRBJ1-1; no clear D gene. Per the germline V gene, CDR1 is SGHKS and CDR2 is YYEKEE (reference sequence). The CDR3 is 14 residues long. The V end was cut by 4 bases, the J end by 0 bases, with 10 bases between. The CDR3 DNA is TGTGCCAGCAGCCCGCCCCTTCTGAACACTGAAGCTTTCTTT. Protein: CASSPPLLNTEAFF.

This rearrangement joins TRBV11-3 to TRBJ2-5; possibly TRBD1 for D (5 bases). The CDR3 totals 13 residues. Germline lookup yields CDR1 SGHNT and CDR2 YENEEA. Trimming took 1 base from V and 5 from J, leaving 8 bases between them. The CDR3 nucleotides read TGTGCCAGCAGCTTAGGGACATTTGAGACCCAGTACTTC. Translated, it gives CASSLGTFETQYF.

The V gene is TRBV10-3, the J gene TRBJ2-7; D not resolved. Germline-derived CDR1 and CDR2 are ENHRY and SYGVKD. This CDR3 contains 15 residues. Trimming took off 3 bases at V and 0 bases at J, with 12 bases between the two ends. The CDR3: CAISDRGRASYEQYF. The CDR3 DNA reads TGTGCCATCAGTGACCGCGGACGGGCCTCCTACGAGCAGTACTTC.